These T cell receptor beta chains were read from a single sample in a study of T-cell reconstitution after alpha-beta-depleted transplantation in children. TCRdb re-called the PCR reads with MiXCR, one entry per CDR3 protein. In the table there are about 540,000 distinct CDR3 sequences, approximately 20% of which are singletons. The sample was PBMCs from the stem cell graft donor, taken from the stem cell graft. All receptors derive from a human donor who donated a stem cell graft to a child with acute lymphoblastic leukemia. CDR3s include the opening cysteine and the closing phenylalanine or tryptophan. Each record gives: V gene, J gene, clone size, D gene, CDR3 DNA, CDR3 protein. D genes are given only for firm matches. Part of the rows lack a size; the others show once, few, many or a class for expanded clones.

v_call: TRBV5-1
j_call: TRBJ2-3
clone_size: .
d_call: .
cdr3_nt: TGCGCCAGCAGCCCCAGTAACAGGTTATTTCCTGGCACAGATACGCAGTATTTT
cdr3_aa: CASSPSNRLFPGTDTQYF

v_call: TRBV4-1
j_call: TRBJ2-1
clone_size: few
d_call: TRBD2
cdr3_nt: TGCGCCAGCAGCCATTTGGGCGGGAGGGCCTACAATGAGCAGTTCTTC
cdr3_aa: CASSHLGGRAYNEQFF

v_call: TRBV12-3/TRBV12-4
j_call: TRBJ2-1
clone_size: few
d_call: TRBD2
cdr3_nt: TGTGCCAGCAGTCAGGGACTAGCGGGAGTCAAGTACAATGAGCAGTTCTTC
cdr3_aa: CASSQGLAGVKYNEQFF

v_call: TRBV4-1
j_call: TRBJ1-3
clone_size: .
d_call: .
cdr3_nt: TGCGCCAGCAGCCGCCAGGGTCCCGGAAACACCATATATTTT
cdr3_aa: CASSRQGPGNTIYF

v_call: TRBV25-1
j_call: TRBJ2-2
clone_size: .
d_call: TRBD2
cdr3_nt: TGTGCCAGCAGTGAATACATGGGACTAGCGGGCACCGGGGAGCTGTTTTTT
cdr3_aa: CASSEYMGLAGTGELFF

v_call: TRBV7-8
j_call: TRBJ2-7
clone_size: few
d_call: .
cdr3_nt: TGTGCCAGCAGCATTAGCGCGCGGAGGGCATACGAGCAGTACTTC
cdr3_aa: CASSISARRAYEQYF

v_call: TRBV2
j_call: TRBJ2-3
clone_size: few
d_call: TRBD2
cdr3_nt: TGTGCCAGCACCGGACTAGCGGGAGGGGATACGCAGTATTTT
cdr3_aa: CASTGLAGGDTQYF

v_call: TRBV12-3/TRBV12-4
j_call: TRBJ1-2
clone_size: few
d_call: TRBD1
cdr3_nt: TGTGCCAGCAGTTTACTGGCGGCAGGGGGCGCTGAGGGCTACACCTTC
cdr3_aa: CASSLLAAGGAEGYTF

v_call: TRBV19
j_call: TRBJ1-4
clone_size: .
d_call: .
cdr3_nt: TGTGCCAGTAGTATGCCAGGCACAACGGAAAAACTGTTTTTT
cdr3_aa: CASSMPGTTEKLFF

v_call: TRBV29-1
j_call: TRBJ2-6
clone_size: .
d_call: .
cdr3_nt: TGCAGCGTAACCGGGACTCAGAGCTCTGGGGCCAACGTCCTGACTTTC
cdr3_aa: CSVTGTQSSGANVLTF

v_call: TRBV5-1
j_call: TRBJ2-5
clone_size: few
d_call: .
cdr3_nt: TGCGCCAGCAGCTTGGTAGTGGAACAAGAGACCCAGTACTTC
cdr3_aa: CASSLVVEQETQYF

v_call: TRBV5-5
j_call: TRBJ2-7
clone_size: few
d_call: .
cdr3_nt: TGTGCCAGCAGCCCCTACTTACCGCCCCAGGAGTACTTC
cdr3_aa: CASSPYLPPQEYF

v_call: TRBV5-1
j_call: TRBJ2-5
clone_size: few
d_call: .
cdr3_nt: TGCGCCAGCAGCTTAGGACAGACTCAAGAGACCCAGTACTTC
cdr3_aa: CASSLGQTQETQYF

v_call: TRBV5-1
j_call: TRBJ2-3
clone_size: .
d_call: .
cdr3_nt: TGCGCCAGCTTCCGGAGGGCCTCATCGGATACGCAGTATTTT
cdr3_aa: CASFRRASSDTQYF

v_call: TRBV18
j_call: TRBJ1-2
clone_size: .
d_call: .
cdr3_nt: TGTGCCAGCTCACCTTCGACAGAAAAAGGCTACACCTTC
cdr3_aa: CASSPSTEKGYTF

v_call: TRBV9
j_call: TRBJ1-2
clone_size: .
d_call: .
cdr3_nt: TGTGCCAGCAGCGCGCCTGAGCCCCACTATGGCTACACCTTC
cdr3_aa: CASSAPEPHYGYTF

v_call: TRBV10-1
j_call: TRBJ2-1
clone_size: medium-sized
d_call: .
cdr3_nt: TGCGCCAGCAGTGAGACCAGCTCCTACAATGAGCAGTTCTTC
cdr3_aa: CASSETSSYNEQFF

v_call: TRBV14
j_call: TRBJ2-1
clone_size: few
d_call: TRBD2
cdr3_nt: TGTGCCAGCAGCCAAGAACGCCTTTGGGGGCGGGGGGCTTACAATGAGCAGTTCTTC
cdr3_aa: CASSQERLWGRGAYNEQFF

v_call: TRBV11-2
j_call: TRBJ2-3
clone_size: few
d_call: .
cdr3_nt: TGTGCCAGCAGCTTAGGGACTCTCACAGATACGCAGTATTTT
cdr3_aa: CASSLGTLTDTQYF

v_call: TRBV7-6
j_call: TRBJ1-6
clone_size: few
d_call: .
cdr3_nt: TGTGCCAGCAGCTTAACACCCAATAATTCACCCCTCCACTTT
cdr3_aa: CASSLTPNNSPLHF